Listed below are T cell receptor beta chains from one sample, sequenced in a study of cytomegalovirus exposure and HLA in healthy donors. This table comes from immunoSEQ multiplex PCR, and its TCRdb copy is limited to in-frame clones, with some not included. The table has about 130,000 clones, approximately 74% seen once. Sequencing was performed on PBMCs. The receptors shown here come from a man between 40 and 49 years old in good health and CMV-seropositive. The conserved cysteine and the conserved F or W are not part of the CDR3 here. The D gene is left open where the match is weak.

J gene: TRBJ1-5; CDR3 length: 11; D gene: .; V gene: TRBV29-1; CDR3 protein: SVEAGGGRPQH
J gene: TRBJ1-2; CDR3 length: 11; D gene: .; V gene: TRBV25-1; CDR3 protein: ASSEGGQGGYT
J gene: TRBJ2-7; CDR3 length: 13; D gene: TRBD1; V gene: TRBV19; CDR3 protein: ASSIKGRGRGEQY
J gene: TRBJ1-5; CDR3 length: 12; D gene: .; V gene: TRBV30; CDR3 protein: AWSPDSLEQPQH
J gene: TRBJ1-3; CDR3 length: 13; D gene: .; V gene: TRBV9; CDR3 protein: ASSENRVSGNTIY
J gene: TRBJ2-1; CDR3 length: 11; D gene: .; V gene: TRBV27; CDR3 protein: ASSLIDRVEQF
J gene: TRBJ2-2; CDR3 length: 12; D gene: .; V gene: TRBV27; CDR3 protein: ASSRRGVTGELF
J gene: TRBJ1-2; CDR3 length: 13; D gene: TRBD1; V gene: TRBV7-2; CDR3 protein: ASSLVQGANYGYT
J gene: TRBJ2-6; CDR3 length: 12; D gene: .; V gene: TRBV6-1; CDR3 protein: ASSQGTGANVLT
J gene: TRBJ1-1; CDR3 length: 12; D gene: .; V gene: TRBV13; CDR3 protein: ASSLEGGENEAF
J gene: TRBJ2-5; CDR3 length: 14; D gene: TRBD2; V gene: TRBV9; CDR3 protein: ASSVSSGVPRETQY
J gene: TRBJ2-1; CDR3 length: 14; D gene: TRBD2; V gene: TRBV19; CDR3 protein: ASSIPVAGPYNEQF
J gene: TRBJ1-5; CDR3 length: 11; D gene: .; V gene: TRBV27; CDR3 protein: ASSPRQGQPQH
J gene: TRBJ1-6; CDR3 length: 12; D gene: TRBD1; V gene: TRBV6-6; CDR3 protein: ASRGDRENSPLH
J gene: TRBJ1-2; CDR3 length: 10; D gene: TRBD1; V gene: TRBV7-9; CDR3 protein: ASSQQGNGYT
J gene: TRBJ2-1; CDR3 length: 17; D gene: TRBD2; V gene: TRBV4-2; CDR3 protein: ASSQGAQRGGSSYNEQF
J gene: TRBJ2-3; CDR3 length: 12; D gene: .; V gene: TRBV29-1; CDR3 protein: SVGAGTSTDTQY
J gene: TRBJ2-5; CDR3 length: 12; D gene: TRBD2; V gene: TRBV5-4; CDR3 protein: ASGLQAGQETQY
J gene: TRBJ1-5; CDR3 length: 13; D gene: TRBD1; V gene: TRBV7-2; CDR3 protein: ASSSGQGHGQPQH
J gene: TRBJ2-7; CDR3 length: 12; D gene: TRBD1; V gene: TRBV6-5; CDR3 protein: ASRPRTGEVEQY
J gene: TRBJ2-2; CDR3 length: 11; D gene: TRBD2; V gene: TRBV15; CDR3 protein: ATGEGISGELF
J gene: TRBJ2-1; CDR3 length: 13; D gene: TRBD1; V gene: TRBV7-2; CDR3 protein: ASSLHRGTGGVQF